The 14 T cell receptor beta chains reported below all come from one sample, sequenced in a study of OX40 agonist ivuxolimab in advanced cancers. TCRdb's copy holds only in-frame clones and misses some; the assay was immunoSEQ multiplex PCR. The repertoire has under 90,000 clones, under 90% of them found once; the top ten carry approximately 2.3%. The sample consisted of CD4+ or CD8+ T cells sorted from blood, taken in a trial of the OX40 agonist ivuxolimab. These receptors were collected from an adult with an advanced solid tumor such as melanoma, head and neck, liver or kidney cancer.

V usage is TRBV9 and J usage is TRBJ2-5; the D gene could be TRBD1 or TRBD2 (6 bases each). Trimming removed 1 base at V and 3 bases at J, with 13 bases between. This CDR3 has 15 residues. Germline-derived CDR1 and CDR2 are SGDLS and YYNGEE. DNA for the CDR3: TGTGCCAGCAGCGTAAGGGGGACTTCAGAAGAGACCCAGTACTTC. It is translated as CASSVRGTSEETQYF.

The chain joins TRBV6-1 to TRBJ2-5; TRBD1 matches 8 bases. This CDR3 region has 14 residues. Germline CDR1 MNHNS, CDR2 SASEGT. V gave up 4 bases and J gave up 6 bases; unmatched junction bases: 7. CDR3 amino acids: CASSGGQALKTQYF. The CDR3 DNA is TGTGCCAGCAGTGGGGGACAGGCCTTGAAGACCCAGTACTTC.

V usage is TRBV9 and J usage is TRBJ2-6, with D hard to call. Germline lookup yields CDR1 SGDLS and CDR2 YYNGEE. V was shortened by 6 bases and J by 0 bases, with 7 bases between the two germline ends. The CDR3 contains 14 residues. CDR3 in DNA: TGTGCCAGCACAAGCTTCTCTGGGGCCAACGTCCTGACTTTC. Translation gives CASTSFSGANVLTF.

The sample holds one count of this clone. The chain uses TRBV14 and TRBJ1-4, with D possibly TRBD1 on 6 matching bases. Germline loops: CDR1 SGHDN, CDR2 FVKESK. CDR3 length equals 15 residues. The V end lost 4 bases, the J end lost 3 bases, and 12 bases lay between the germline ends. This chain's CDR3 is CASSLRGGPNEKLFF. CDR3 nucleotides: TGTGCCAGCAGCCTTCGCGGGGGCCCTAATGAAAAACTGTTTTTT. Variable domain in full (rest from reference TRBV14 and TRBJ1-4): EAGVTQFPSHSVIEKGQTVTLRCDPISGHDNLYWYRRVMGKEIKFLLHFVKESKQDESGMPNNRFLAERTGGTYSTLKVQPAELEDSGVYFCASSLRGGPNEKLFFGSGTQLSVL.

The genes are TRBV5-6 and TRBJ1-5; D not certain. Germline loops: CDR1 SGHDT, CDR2 YYEEEE. CDR3 length: 15 amino acids. Trimming cost V 4 bases and J 3 bases, with 14 bases left between them. The CDR3 nucleotides are TGTGCCAGCAGCCTCCGGGCATGGTTCAATCAGCCCCAGCATTTT. This sequence encodes CASSLRAWFNQPQHF.

The CDR3 DNA follows: TGCAGTGCCACCCTCCGGGGAGGAGAATACTTC. Amino acid sequence: CSATLRGGEYF. This rearrangement joins TRBV20-1 to TRBJ2-7; possibly TRBD2 for D (6 bases). CDR1 DFQATT and CDR2 SNEGSKA come from the germline V gene (reference sequence). This CDR3 has 11 amino acids. V was pared by 6 bases and J by 13 bases, with 19 bases between.

The chain carries TRBV7-8 and TRBJ2-7; tentatively, D is TRBD1 or TRBD2 (5 bases each). CDR3 length equals 16 residues. Germline lookup yields CDR1 SGHVS and CDR2 FQNEAQ. The ends were cut back, 1 base at V and 1 base at J, with 14 bases in the middle. CDR3 sequence: CASSLEGLWGSYEQYF. Here the CDR3 DNA reads TGTGCCAGCAGCTTAGAAGGGCTCTGGGGGTCCTACGAGCAGTACTTC.

Only a few counts were recorded for this clone. This chain's CDR3 is CASSLSGIAGTYEQYF. CDR3 in DNA: TGTGCCAGCAGTTTATCGGGGATAGCGGGAACCTACGAGCAGTACTTC. The chain carries TRBV27 and TRBJ2-7, with 8 bases aligning to TRBD2. This CDR3 spans 16 amino acids. Germline values: CDR1 MNHEY, CDR2 SMNVEV (reference sequence). Trimming at V came to 0 bases and at J to 2 bases, leaving 6 bases not matched to a gene.

The genes are TRBV5-1 and TRBJ1-4, with 7 bases fitting TRBD1. CDR3 size: 15 residues. Losses at the gene ends were 4 bases for V and 8 bases for J; bases not matched to a gene: 11. Per the germline V gene, CDR1 is SGHRS and CDR2 is YFSETQ. In DNA, the CDR3 is TGCGCCAGCAGCGCTCAAGGGGGCTTGGAAGAAAAACTGTTTTTT. Translated: CASSAQGGLEEKLFF.

The chain links TRBV19 to TRBJ1-2; D remains unclear. CDR3 length equals 14 residues. The V end was cut by 3 bases, the J end by 4 bases, with 12 bases between. CDR1 is LNHDA, CDR2 SQIVND, per germline (reference sequence). This CDR3 is CASSMVGSSYGYTF. In DNA form, the CDR3 reads TGTGCCAGTAGTATGGTAGGGTCCTCCTATGGCTACACCTTC.

The CDR3 sequence: CASGVDRNTEAFF. As DNA, the CDR3 is TGTGCCAGCGGGGTGGACAGGAACACTGAAGCTTTCTTT. The V gene is TRBV6-1, the J gene TRBJ1-1; D is possibly TRBD1 (6 bases). This CDR3 has 13 amino acids. Per germline, CDR1 MNHNS and CDR2 SASEGT. V was pared by 8 bases and J by 1 base, with 11 bases between.

V and J are TRBV11-2 and TRBJ2-7; D is unresolved. CDR3 size: 14 residues. Germline V gene sequence: CDR1 SGHAT, CDR2 FQNNGV. Trimming shortened V by 5 bases and J by 0 bases, and 11 bases separated the two germline ends. The CDR3 reads CASSVSPSSYEQYF. DNA for the CDR3: TGTGCCAGCAGCGTTAGCCCCAGCTCCTACGAGCAGTACTTC. The full variable domain, rest sourced from reference TRBV11-2 and TRBJ2-7, is EAGVAQSPRYKIIEKRQSVAFWCNPISGHATLYWYQQILGQGPKLLIQFQNNGVVDDSQLPKDRFSAERLKGVDSTLKIQPAKLEDSAVYLCASSVSPSSYEQYFGPGTRLTVT.

This clone appeared once. The genes are TRBV7-9 and TRBJ2-3, with a tentative D call TRBD1 (6 bases). The CDR3 loop spans 14 amino acids. The germline gives CDR1 SEHNR, CDR2 FQNEAQ (reference sequence). Trimming left V 6 bases short and J 4 bases short, with 14 bases between. The CDR3 protein is CASSPTGIPDTQYF. In DNA form, the CDR3 reads TGTGCCAGCAGTCCTACAGGGATCCCAGATACGCAGTATTTT.

The chain recombines TRBV28 with TRBJ1-1; D may be TRBD1 (5 bases). Germline CDR1 MDHEN, CDR2 SYDVKM. The CDR3 contains 16 residues. Trimming took off 2 bases at V and 8 bases at J, with 21 bases between the two ends. CDR3 coding DNA: TGTGCCAGCAGTTTAACAATTGGGACCCTAGGCGGGGAAGCTTTCTTT. Residues: CASSLTIGTLGGEAFF.